The T cell receptor (beta chain) described here comes from a study of blood T cell repertoires in COVID-19 (dated by TCRdb to about 2020). A note on the overall study: Samples from collaborators originated in the United States, Italy and Spain and spanned both the acute and convalescent phases of COVID-19. The material from the prospective study consisted of cDNA or gDNA derived from T cells, B-cell-depleted T cells, or PBMCs. Deeply sampled blood TCRbeta repertoires from subjects exposed to, actively infected with, or recovered from COVID-19 were included in the dataset. A freely available public database, intended as a resource for researchers studying the immune response to SARS-CoV-2, is where the repertoires were released. Samples came from the ongoing ImmuneRACE study (first 160 participants) plus 1,254 subjects from 6 global collaborators. The sample metadata nearly always contained a de-identified subject ID, COVID-19 status, age in years and sex. HLA class I and class II types, where available, came from metadata supplied by the sample provider rather than from assay-based typing.

TCRbeta CDR3 regions were amplified from genomic DNA by means of the immunoSEQ Assay, a bias-controlled multiplex PCR. For the original study's pipeline: The number of nucleated cells in each sample was estimated from the amplification of reference gene primers within the assay. Sequence reads were collapsed and filtered to measure the absolute abundance of every unique TCRbeta CDR3 rearrangement. For each sample, productive Simpson clonality was calculated as the square root of Simpson's diversity index across productive rearrangements. The immuneACCESS repertoire file appears here via TCRdb, limited to in-frame rearrangements. These files lack a portion of the clones; in checked studies, under half of the deficit traces to unresolved V genes, and the cause of the others is not known. The DNA was the basis for D and trimming; V, J and clone size are from that table. This sample comprises over 200,000 clones, 65% to 90% of them detected only once. The ten largest clones capture approximately 5% of the sample.

As regards this clone: The target of this receptor is not known. Base qualities are not provided; no much larger clone lies one nucleotide away.

Study-wide findings and limitations: Clinical and demographic metadata were provided uncurated, with the amount varying by source and participant.

From the cysteine through the phenylalanine, the CDR3 covers 14 amino acids. Kept here is only the CDR3 DNA, which spans 42 bases and is read in frame from base 1. V trim: 6 bases; J trim: 6 bases; unmatched bases: 9. The germline V gene (reference sequence) provides CDR1 SGHNT and CDR2 YYREEE. Whole blood was collected in K2EDTA tubes by collaborating institutions according to the institutions' own protocols. Collaborator samples were shipped for TCRbeta analysis as frozen whole blood, isolated PBMCs, or DNA extracted from either sample type. The origin of this receptor is a human donor in a cohort sampled during active COVID-19. The sequenced sample consisted of peripheral blood. The chain is made from TRBV5-4 and TRBJ2-1; 7 central bases correspond to TRBD1. The CDR3 protein is CASNLRQGINEQFF. The sequence in DNA is TGTGCCAGCAACCTAAGACAGGGCATCAATGAGCAGTTCTTC.